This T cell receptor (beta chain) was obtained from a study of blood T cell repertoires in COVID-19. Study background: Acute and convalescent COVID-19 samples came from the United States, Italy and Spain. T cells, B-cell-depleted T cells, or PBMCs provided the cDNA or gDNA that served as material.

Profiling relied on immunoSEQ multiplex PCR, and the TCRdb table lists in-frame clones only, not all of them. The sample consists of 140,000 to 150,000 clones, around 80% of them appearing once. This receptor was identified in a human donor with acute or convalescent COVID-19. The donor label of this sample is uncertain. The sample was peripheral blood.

The CDR3 loop reads CASSVDGTGAYTEAFF. CDR3 nucleotides: TGTGCCAGCAGCGTAGATGGAACAGGGGCTTACACTGAAGCTTTCTTT. The rearrangement joins TRBV9 to TRBJ1-1; 7 bases agree with TRBD1. The V and J ends lost 0 bases and 3 bases, in that order; junction bases with no gene match: 8. This CDR3 region has 16 residues. Germline CDR1 SGDLS, CDR2 YYNGEE.